This T cell receptor (beta chain) came from a study of vaccination effects on CD4 cells after COVID-19. As regards this clone: Its antigen is unknown.

Using viral peptide pools, the ViraFEST assay grew out antigen-specific CD4+ T cells prior to sequencing. CD4+ T cells were isolated after less than 13 days of culture. Vaccinees lacked prior SARS-CoV-2 infection and tested negative for nucleocapsid antibodies. Some clones are missing from TCRdb's copy, which holds only in-frame ones; the method was immunoSEQ multiplex PCR. The repertoire holds about 38,000 clones, more than 60% seen once, with under 25% in the top ten. Deletions cut 4 bases from V and 0 bases from J, with 19 bases between. The V gene's germline CDR1 is LGHDT and CDR2 YNNKEL (reference sequence). CDR3 length equals 19 residues.

The sample here was CD4+ T cells from PBMCs cultured with SARS-CoV-2 spike peptides, taken before COVID-19 vaccination. The TCR sequence derives from a human donor who received a COVID-19 vaccine. The chain couples TRBV3-1 (or the pseudogene TRBV3-2) to TRBJ1-6; possibly TRBD1 for D (6 bases). As DNA, the CDR3 is TGTGCCAGCAGCCTCGCAGGGGTTTCCAGGAGCTCCTATAATTCACCCCTCCACTTT. It specifies CASSLAGVSRSSYNSPLHF.